The source of this T cell receptor (beta chain) is a study of a mutant IDH1 vaccine in newly diagnosed glioma. Some clones are missing from TCRdb's copy, which holds only in-frame ones; the method was immunoSEQ multiplex PCR. The table lists tens of thousands of clones, about 88% of them singletons. Time point meaning: week 35, safety follow-up. Every vaccination contained 300 ug of the mutant IDH1 20-mer peptide and was paired with topical imiquimod. The astrocytomas were IDH1-mutant, ATRX-negative, and WHO grade 3 or 4. A note on this clone: What it recognizes is unknown.

The sequences come from PBMCs, collected from a glioma patient whose treatment included an IDH1 peptide vaccine. The sequence was collected from a man aged 25-40 years with glioma.

This CDR3 is CASSLGRGEKLFF. The CDR3 bases are TGTGCCAGCAGCTTAGGGAGGGGGGAAAAACTGTTTTTT. This chain joins TRBV7-8 and TRBJ1-4; TRBD1 is a possible D gene (6 bases). The CDR3 covers 13 residues. Germline values: CDR1 SGHVS, CDR2 FQNEAQ. The V end lost 1 base, the J end lost 8 bases, and 8 bases lay between the germline ends. The entire variable domain, with the rest obtained from reference TRBV7-8 and TRBJ1-4, is as follows: GAGVSQSPRYKVAKRGQDVALRCDPISGHVSLFWYQQALGQGPEFLTYFQNEAQLDKSGLPSDRFFAERPEGSVSTLKIQRTQQEDSAVYLCASSLGRGEKLFFGSGTQLSVL.